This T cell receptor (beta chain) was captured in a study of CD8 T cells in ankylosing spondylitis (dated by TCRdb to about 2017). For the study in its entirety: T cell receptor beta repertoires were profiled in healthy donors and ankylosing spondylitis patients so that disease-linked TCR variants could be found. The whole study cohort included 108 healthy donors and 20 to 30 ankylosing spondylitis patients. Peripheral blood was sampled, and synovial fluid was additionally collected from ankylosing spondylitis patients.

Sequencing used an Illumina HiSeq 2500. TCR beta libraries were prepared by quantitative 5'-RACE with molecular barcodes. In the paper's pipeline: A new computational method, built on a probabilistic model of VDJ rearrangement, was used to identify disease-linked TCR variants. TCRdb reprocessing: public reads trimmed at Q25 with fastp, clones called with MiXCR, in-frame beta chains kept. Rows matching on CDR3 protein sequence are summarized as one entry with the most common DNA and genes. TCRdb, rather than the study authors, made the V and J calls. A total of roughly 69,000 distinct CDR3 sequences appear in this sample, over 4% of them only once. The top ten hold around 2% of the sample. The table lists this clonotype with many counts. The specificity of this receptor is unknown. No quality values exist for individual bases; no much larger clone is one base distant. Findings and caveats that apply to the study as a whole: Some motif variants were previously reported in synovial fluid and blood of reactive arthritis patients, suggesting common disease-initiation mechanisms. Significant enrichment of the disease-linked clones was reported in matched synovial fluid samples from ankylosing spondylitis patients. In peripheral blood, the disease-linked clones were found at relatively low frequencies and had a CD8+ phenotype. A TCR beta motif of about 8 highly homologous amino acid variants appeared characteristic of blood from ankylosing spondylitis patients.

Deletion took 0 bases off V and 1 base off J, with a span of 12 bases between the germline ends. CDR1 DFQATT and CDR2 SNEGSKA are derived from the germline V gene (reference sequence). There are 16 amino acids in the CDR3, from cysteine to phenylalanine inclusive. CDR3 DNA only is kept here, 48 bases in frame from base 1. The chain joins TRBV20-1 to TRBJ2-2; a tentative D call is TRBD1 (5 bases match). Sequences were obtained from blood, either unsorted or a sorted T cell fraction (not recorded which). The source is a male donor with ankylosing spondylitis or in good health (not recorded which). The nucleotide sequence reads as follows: TGCAGTGCTAGAGACCCCAGGGCCGGGAACACCGGGGAGCTGTTTTTT. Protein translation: CSARDPRAGNTGELFF.